These 26 T cell receptor beta chains came from one sample sequenced in a study of CD4 T cells in relation to SARS-CoV-2 and coronaviruses. Sequencing used immunoSEQ multiplex PCR; TCRdb keeps in-frame clones, though not all of them. Among about 36,000 clones, over 70% were seen once, and the ten largest hold 2.5% to 3.5%. These receptors' targets are unknown. Sequenced material: memory CD4+ T cells from PBMCs, cultured in vitro. The receptors here all came from an adult with COVID-19.

V is TRBV30 and J is TRBJ1-6; D is unclear. The V gene lost 7 bases and the J gene lost 0 bases, with 13 bases spanning the gap. Germline CDR1 and CDR2: GTSNPN and SVGIG (reference sequence). The CDR3 totals 15 residues. CDR3 sequence reads: CASRTDSSYNSPLHF. The CDR3 DNA is TGTGCCTCGAGGACTGATAGCTCCTATAATTCACCCCTCCACTTT.

The rearrangement uses TRBV11-3 and TRBJ2-3, with D perhaps TRBD2 (6 bases). This CDR3 has 14 residues. V lost 1 base to trimming and J lost 2 bases, with 7 bases between them. Per germline, CDR1 SGHNT and CDR2 YENEEA. The CDR3 DNA is TGTGCCAGCAGCTTAGCGGGGGACACAGATACGCAGTATTTT. Protein: CASSLAGDTDTQYF.

This chain connects TRBV19 to TRBJ2-5; 10 bases align to TRBD1. CDR3 length: 16 residues. Germline V gene data show CDR1 as LNHDA and CDR2 as SQIVND (reference sequence). J gave up 5 bases and V 3 bases, and 9 bases lay outside the gene matches. CDR3 in DNA: TGTGCCAGTAGTATTTTCGTGGACAGGGGGAGGGAGACCCAGTACTTC. It translates to CASSIFVDRGRETQYF.

In DNA form, the CDR3 reads TGTGCCAGCAGCCCCCGTGCCGGGTCCGATACGCAGTATTTT. This sequence encodes CASSPRAGSDTQYF. The chain combines TRBV11-1 with TRBJ2-3; D not resolved. Trimming stripped 5 bases from V and 6 bases from J, with 15 bases between. The CDR3 length is 14 residues. Germline-derived CDR1 and CDR2 are SGHAT and FQDESV (reference sequence).

V and J are TRBV18 and TRBJ1-2; TRBD1 matches 7 bases. The J segment lost 4 bases and the V segment lost 4 bases, leaving 3 bases of the junction unmatched. CDR1 and CDR2 (germline): KGHSH, LQKENI. The CDR3 consists of 13 residues. The CDR3, as DNA: TGTGCCAGCTCACGACAGGGAACCTATGGCTACACCTTC. Its protein product is CASSRQGTYGYTF.

The chain recombines TRBV6-2 or TRBV6-3 with TRBJ2-7, with TRBD1 as a possible D gene (6 bases). The V end was cut by 5 bases, the J end by 3 bases, with 14 bases between. The CDR3 contains 14 residues. CDR1 is MNHEY and CDR2 is SVGEGT in the germline V gene. This CDR3 is CASSTPGHYYEQYF. The CDR3 DNA reads as TGTGCCAGCAGTACACCGGGACACTACTACGAGCAGTACTTC.

This chain links TRBV15 with TRBJ2-2; 9 bases fit TRBD1. CDR1 is LNHNV and CDR2 is YYDKDF in the germline V gene (reference sequence). This CDR3 is built from 15 residues. Trimming cost V 1 base and J 4 bases; bases outside gene matches: 1. CDR3: CATSRGDRVTGELFF. CDR3 DNA sequence: TGTGCCACCAGCAGAGGGGACAGGGTCACCGGGGAGCTGTTTTTT.

This clone turned up a few times. The chain joins TRBV5-4 to TRBJ2-5; 8 bases fit TRBD2. The CDR3 totals 14 residues. Trimming removed 5 bases from V and 5 bases from J; junction bases left unmatched: 8. Germline values: CDR1 SGHNT, CDR2 YYREEE (reference sequence). The CDR3 nucleotides are TGTGCCAGCAGTTCGTCGCGGGGGGATGAGACCCAGTACTTC. Encoded protein: CASSSSRGDETQYF.

V and J are TRBV7-2 and TRBJ2-7; 8 nucleotides match TRBD2. Germline assignment: CDR1 SGHTA and CDR2 FQGNSA. With 4 bases clipped from V and 7 bases from J, the junction kept 9 bases outside the gene matches. The CDR3 is made up of 14 amino acids. CDR3 sequence: CASSSLAGPNEQYF. The CDR3 nucleotides are TGTGCCAGCAGCTCCCTAGCGGGTCCTAATGAGCAGTACTTC.

This sequence joins TRBV11-2 and TRBJ2-7; the D is unclear. V was trimmed by 1 base and J by 2 bases, leaving 9 bases between them. From germline, CDR1 is SGHAT and CDR2 FQNNGV. The length of the CDR3 is 14 residues. CDR3 region: CASSLVDGPYEQYF. The CDR3 region has the DNA TGTGCCAGCAGCTTAGTAGACGGACCCTACGAGCAGTACTTC.

V is TRBV10-3 and J is TRBJ2-5; 7 bases are shared with TRBD2. The CDR3 covers 14 residues. Germline assignment: CDR1 ENHRY and CDR2 SYGVKD. The junction had 3 bases not matched to a gene; V was cut back by 0 bases and J by 5 bases. The CDR3 sequence: CAISESAGMETQYF. The CDR3 DNA reads TGTGCCATCAGTGAGTCAGCGGGGATGGAGACCCAGTACTTC.

The rearrangement links TRBV2 to TRBJ2-3, with D hard to call. Trimming stripped 3 bases from V and 2 bases from J, with 9 bases between. CDR3 length: 14 amino acids. Germline lookup yields CDR1 SNHLY and CDR2 FYNNEI. In nucleotides, the CDR3 is TGTGCCAGCAGTGATCGGCAGACCACAGATACGCAGTATTTT. Protein: CASSDRQTTDTQYF.

The gene calls are TRBV24-1 and TRBJ1-2; 7 bases align to TRBD1. Germline V lookup: CDR1 KGHDR, CDR2 SFDVKD. Germline trimming cut 4 bases from V and 8 bases from J; bases unmatched to any gene: 6. The CDR3 is 13 residues long. The CDR3 nucleotides read TGTGCCACCAGTGACCGGGACAGTAGGGGCTACACCTTC. Translating gives CATSDRDSRGYTF.

This sequence joins TRBV27 and TRBJ1-1; possible D gene TRBD1, 5 bases. CDR1 and CDR2 from the germline V gene are MNHEY and SMNVEV (reference sequence). The V end lost 7 bases, the J end lost 4 bases, and 16 bases lay between the germline ends. The CDR3 sequence is 14 residues long. CDR3 in amino acids: CASTLVWGSTEAFF. CDR3 bases: TGTGCCAGCACCTTAGTTTGGGGCAGCACTGAAGCTTTCTTT.

This clone came up a few times. V usage is TRBV14 and J usage is TRBJ2-1; 8 nucleotides align to TRBD2. Per germline, CDR1 SGHDN and CDR2 FVKESK. CDR3 length: 20 amino acids. J gave up 9 bases and V 1 base, and 23 bases lay outside the gene matches. The CDR3 sequence is CASSQVGGLALAGPLGEQFF. The DNA of the CDR3 is TGTGCCAGCAGCCAAGTAGGTGGGTTAGCCTTAGCGGGACCCCTTGGTGAGCAGTTCTTC.

The rearrangement joins TRBV4-1 to TRBJ2-3; TRBD1 aligns across 9 bases. CDR1 is MGHRA and CDR2 is YSYEKL in the germline V gene. With V trimmed by 4 bases and J by 6 bases, 8 bases remained unmatched. This CDR3 contains 15 residues. The CDR3 protein is CASSPPGQGLDTQYF. The CDR3 DNA is TGCGCCAGCAGCCCCCCGGGACAGGGTTTGGATACGCAGTATTTT.

V usage is TRBV5-1 and J usage is TRBJ2-2; D remains ambiguous. V lost 2 bases and J lost 4, with 6 bases in between. CDR1 SGHRS and CDR2 YFSETQ come from the germline V gene. The CDR3 length is 13 residues. The CDR3 DNA sequence: TGCGCCAGCAGCTTTCCCGCCACCGGGGAGCTGTTTTTT. Protein: CASSFPATGELFF.

The genes are TRBV29-1 and TRBJ2-1; a weak D match, TRBD2 (5 bases). Per the germline V gene, CDR1 is SQVTM and CDR2 is ANQGSEA. Deletions cut 0 bases from V and 7 bases from J, with 13 bases between. The CDR3 consists of 14 residues. The CDR3 region has the DNA TGCAGCGTTGAAGATCCCGGAGGAGTAAATGAGCAGTTCTTC. It yields the protein CSVEDPGGVNEQFF.

V and J are TRBV10-3 and TRBJ2-5, with TRBD2 matching 12 bases. The V gene's germline CDR1 is ENHRY and CDR2 SYGVKD. V lost 5 bases to trimming and J lost 1 base; unmatched junction nucleotides: 5. This CDR3 has 16 amino acids. CDR3 DNA: TGTGCCATCAGTAGACTAGCGGGAGAGACCCAAGAGACCCAGTACTTC. The encoded protein is CAISRLAGETQETQYF.

This sequence joins TRBV5-1 and TRBJ2-1, with 7 bases that match TRBD2. CDR1 and CDR2 (germline): SGHRS, YFSETQ. J lost 3 bases, V lost 5 bases, and 5 bases had no gene match. This CDR3 is 14 amino acids long. The CDR3: CASSGEGGYNEQFF. Written as DNA, the CDR3 is TGCGCCAGCAGTGGGGAGGGAGGCTACAATGAGCAGTTCTTC.

In its sample, this clone was seen a few times. The chain is built from TRBV6-1 and TRBJ2-7; D is tentatively TRBD1 or TRBD2 (6 bases each). Per germline, CDR1 MNHNS and CDR2 SASEGT. Trimming cost V 3 bases and J 6 bases, with 18 bases left between them. This CDR3 is built from 15 residues. The CDR3 nucleotides are TGTGCCAGCAGTGATAGGGTCGAGGGGGGCTCCGAGCAGTACTTC. As protein: CASSDRVEGGSEQYF.

This sequence joins TRBV11-2 and TRBJ2-7; 7 bases are a match to TRBD1. The V gene end was trimmed by 1 base and the J gene end by 6 bases; junction bases not matched to a gene: 12. Germline CDR1 is SGHAT and CDR2 is FQNNGV. The CDR3 is 16 amino acids. The CDR3 is CASSLGPDRFGGEQYF. CDR3 in DNA: TGTGCCAGCAGCTTAGGTCCGGACAGGTTTGGGGGCGAGCAGTACTTC. The full variable domain, with the rest looked up from reference TRBV11-2 and TRBJ2-7, is EAGVAQSPRYKIIEKRQSVAFWCNPISGHATLYWYQQILGQGPKLLIQFQNNGVVDDSQLPKDRFSAERLKGVDSTLKIQPAKLEDSAVYLCASSLGPDRFGGEQYFGPGTRLTVT.

CDR3 region: CASSDWTSDRNEQFF. DNA for the CDR3: TGTGCCAGCAGTGATTGGACTAGCGATCGCAATGAGCAGTTCTTC. The gene calls are TRBV6-1 and TRBJ2-1; 9 bases map to TRBD2. V dropped 3 bases and J dropped 6; count of bases not matched to a gene: 6. This CDR3 has 15 amino acids. The germline gives CDR1 MNHNS, CDR2 SASEGT.

The table lists this clone with a count of one. CDR3 loop: CASTRTGTLDTQYF. Written as DNA, the CDR3 is TGTGCCAGCACCCGGACAGGTACATTAGATACGCAGTATTTT. The V gene is TRBV9, the J gene TRBJ2-3; 7 bases fit TRBD1. Losses at the gene ends were 6 bases for V and 5 bases for J; bases not matched to a gene: 9. Germline CDR1 is SGDLS and CDR2 is YYNGEE. The CDR3 runs to 14 residues.

This chain uses TRBV30 with TRBJ2-1; TRBD1 or TRBD2 may be the D gene (5 bases each). Per the germline V gene, CDR1 is GTSNPN and CDR2 is SVGIG (reference sequence). The germline V and J ends were trimmed by 5 bases and 7 bases, with 18 bases remaining between them. The CDR3 covers 14 residues. CDR3: CAWGGERARNEQFF. The CDR3 bases are TGTGCCTGGGGGGGTGAGAGGGCCAGGAATGAGCAGTTCTTC. Combining the CDR3 with reference TRBV30 and TRBJ2-1 gives the whole variable domain SQTIHQWPATLVQPVGSPLSLECTVEGTSNPNLYWYRQAAGRGLQLLFYSVGIGQISSEVPQNLSASRPQDRQFILSSKKLLLSDSGFYLCAWGGERARNEQFFGPGTRLTVL.

The rearrangement links TRBV12-3 or TRBV12-4 to TRBJ2-2, with TRBD2 as a possible D gene (6 bases). The CDR3 extends over 13 amino acids. V was pared by 7 bases and J by 7 bases, with 13 bases between. The CDR3 DNA reads as TGTGCCAGCACCCTGGGTAGCGGCGGGGAGCTGTTTTTT. This translates into CASTLGSGGELFF.